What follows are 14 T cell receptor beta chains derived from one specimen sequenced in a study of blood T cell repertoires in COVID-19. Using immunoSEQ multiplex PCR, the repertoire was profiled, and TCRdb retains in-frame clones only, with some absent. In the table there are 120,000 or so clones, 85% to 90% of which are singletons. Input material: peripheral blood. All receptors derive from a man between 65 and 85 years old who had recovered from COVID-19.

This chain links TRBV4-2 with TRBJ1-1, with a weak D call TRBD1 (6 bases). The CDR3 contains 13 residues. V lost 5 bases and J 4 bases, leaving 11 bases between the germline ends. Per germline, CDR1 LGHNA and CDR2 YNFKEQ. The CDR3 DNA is TGTGCCAGCAGCTCTACAGGGTTCACTGAAGCTTTCTTT. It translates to CASSSTGFTEAFF.

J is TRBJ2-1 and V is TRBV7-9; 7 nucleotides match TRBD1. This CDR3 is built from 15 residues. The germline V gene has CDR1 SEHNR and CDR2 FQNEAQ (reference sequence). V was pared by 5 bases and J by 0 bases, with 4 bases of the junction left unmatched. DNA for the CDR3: TGTGCCAGCAGCGTGACAGGGAGCTCCTACAATGAGCAGTTCTTC. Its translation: CASSVTGSSYNEQFF.

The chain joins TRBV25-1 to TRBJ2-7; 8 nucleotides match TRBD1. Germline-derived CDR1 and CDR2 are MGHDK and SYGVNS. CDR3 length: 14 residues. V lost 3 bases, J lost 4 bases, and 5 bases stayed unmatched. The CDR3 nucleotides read TGTGCCAGCAGTGATATCCAGGGGGCTTACGAGCAGTACTTC. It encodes CASSDIQGAYEQYF.

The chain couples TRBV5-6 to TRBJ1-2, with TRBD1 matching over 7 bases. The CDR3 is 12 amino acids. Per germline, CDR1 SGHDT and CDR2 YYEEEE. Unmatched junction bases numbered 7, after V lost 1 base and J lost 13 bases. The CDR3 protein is CASSLSVTGITF. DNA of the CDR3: TGTGCCAGCAGCTTGTCTGTGACAGGGATCACCTTC.

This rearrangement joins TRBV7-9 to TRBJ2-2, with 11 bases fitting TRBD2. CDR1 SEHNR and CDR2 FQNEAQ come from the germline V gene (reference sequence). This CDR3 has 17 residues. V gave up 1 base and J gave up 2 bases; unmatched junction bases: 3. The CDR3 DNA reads TGTGCCAGCAGCTTAGGACTAGCGGGGATTAACACCGGGGAGCTGTTTTTT. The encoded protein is CASSLGLAGINTGELFF.

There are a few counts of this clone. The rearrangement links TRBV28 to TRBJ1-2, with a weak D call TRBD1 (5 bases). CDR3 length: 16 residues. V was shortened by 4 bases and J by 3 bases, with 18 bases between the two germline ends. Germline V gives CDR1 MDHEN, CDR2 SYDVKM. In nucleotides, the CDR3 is TGTGCCAGCAGTTCGGTATGGGACTCTCTACACTATGGCTACACCTTC. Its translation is CASSSVWDSLHYGYTF.

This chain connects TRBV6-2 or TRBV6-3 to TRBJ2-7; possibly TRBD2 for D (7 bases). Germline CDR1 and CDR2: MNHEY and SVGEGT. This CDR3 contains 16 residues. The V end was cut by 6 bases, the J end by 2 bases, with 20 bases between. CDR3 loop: CASSPDSGGGAYEQYF. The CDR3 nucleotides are TGTGCCAGCAGCCCTGACTCGGGCGGGGGCGCCTACGAGCAGTACTTC.

The CDR3 sequence is CASSAGTGIGYTF. The CDR3 nucleotides are TGTGCCAGCAGTGCCGGGACAGGGATTGGCTACACCTTC. The chain links TRBV28 to TRBJ1-2; 9 bases line up with TRBD1. Germline assignment: CDR1 MDHEN and CDR2 SYDVKM. V lost 5 bases, J lost 7 bases, and 5 bases stayed unmatched. The CDR3 spans 13 residues.

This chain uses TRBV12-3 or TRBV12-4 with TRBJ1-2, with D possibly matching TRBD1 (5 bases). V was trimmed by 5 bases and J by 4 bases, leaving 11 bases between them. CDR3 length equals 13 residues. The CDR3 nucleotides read TGTGCCAGCAGTGTCGACAGTCTCTATGGCTACACCTTC. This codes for CASSVDSLYGYTF.

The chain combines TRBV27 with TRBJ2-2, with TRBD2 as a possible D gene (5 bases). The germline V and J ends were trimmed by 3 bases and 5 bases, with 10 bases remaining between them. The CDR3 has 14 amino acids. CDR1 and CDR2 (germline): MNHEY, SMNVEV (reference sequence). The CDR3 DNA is TGTGCCAGCAGTTTCTTTCAGCGGACCGGGGAGCTGTTTTTT. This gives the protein CASSFFQRTGELFF.

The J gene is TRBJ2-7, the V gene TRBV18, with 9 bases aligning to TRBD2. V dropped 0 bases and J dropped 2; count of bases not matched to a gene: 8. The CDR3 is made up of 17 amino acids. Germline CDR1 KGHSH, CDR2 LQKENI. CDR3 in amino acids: CASSPPIPSGNPYEQYF. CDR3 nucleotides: TGTGCCAGCTCACCACCGATCCCTAGCGGGAACCCCTACGAGCAGTACTTC.

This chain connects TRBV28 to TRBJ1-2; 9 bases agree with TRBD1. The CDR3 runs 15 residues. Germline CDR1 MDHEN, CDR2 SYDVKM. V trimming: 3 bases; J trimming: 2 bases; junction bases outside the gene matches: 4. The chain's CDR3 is CASSFPGTGNYGYTF. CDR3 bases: TGTGCCAGCAGTTTTCCCGGGACAGGGAACTATGGCTACACCTTC.

The CDR3 DNA reads TGTGCCAGCAGCCAATGGGAAGGGGGCGGGGAGCTGTTTTTT. This codes for CASSQWEGGGELFF. V and J are TRBV3-1 (or the pseudogene TRBV3-2) and TRBJ2-2; tentative D call: TRBD1 (6 bases). V was clipped by 2 bases and J by 7 bases, with 11 bases between them. The CDR3 is 14 residues long. The germline V gene has CDR1 LGHDT and CDR2 YNNKEL (reference sequence).

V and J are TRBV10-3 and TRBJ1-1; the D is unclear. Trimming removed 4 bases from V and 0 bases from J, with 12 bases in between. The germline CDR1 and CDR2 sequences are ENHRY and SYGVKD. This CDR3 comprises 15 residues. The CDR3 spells CAISVVRHLNTEAFF. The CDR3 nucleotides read TGTGCCATCAGTGTGGTGAGACACTTGAACACTGAAGCTTTCTTT.